These T cell receptor beta chains were read from a single sample in a study of blood T cell repertoires in COVID-19. This table comes from immunoSEQ multiplex PCR, and its TCRdb copy is limited to in-frame clones, with some not included. The sample lists 200,000 to 250,000 clones; about nine tenths were seen once. Sequencing input: peripheral blood. All receptors derive from a man aged 50 or older with acute or convalescent COVID-19. CDR3s include the opening cysteine and the closing phenylalanine or tryptophan. A D gene is named only where the DNA matches it firmly. Clone sizes are given selectively: once, few, many, or a class where the clone is expanded.

TRBV5-1,13,TRBJ1-6,once,TRBD1,TGCGCCAGCAGCCGGACAGGGGGTTCACCCCTCCACTTT,CASSRTGGSPLHF
TRBV30,14,TRBJ1-5,once,TRBD1,TGTGCCTGGAGTGTCGAGACAGGGAATCAGCCCCAGCATTTT,CAWSVETGNQPQHF
TRBV9,15,TRBJ2-5,once,TRBD2,TGTGCCAGCAGCCCCGGAGGAGCGGGGAGGGAGACCCAGTACTTC,CASSPGGAGRETQYF
TRBV11-2,16,TRBJ2-3,-,-,TGTGCCAGCAGCCCAGCTAGCGTCCTTAGCACAGATACGCAGTATTTT,CASSPASVLSTDTQYF
TRBV6-4,18,TRBJ1-3,-,-,TGTGCCAGCAGTGACGTAAATGGGGGGAGCACCTCTGGAAACACCATATATTTT,CASSDVNGGSTSGNTIYF
TRBV10-2,14,TRBJ2-1,-,-,TGCGCCAGCCGACCAAGAGTACTAGTTGGTGAGCAGTTCTTC,CASRPRVLVGEQFF
TRBV6-5,15,TRBJ1-2,-,TRBD1,TGTGCCAGCAGTTACACCCGGGACAGTCCCTATGGCTACACCTTC,CASSYTRDSPYGYTF
TRBV12-3/TRBV12-4,12,TRBJ1-1,-,-,TGTGCCAGCAGTTCAGGGCGGACTGAAGCTTTCTTT,CASSSGRTEAFF
TRBV7-9,14,TRBJ1-2,-,-,TGTGCCAGCAGCTTAGATCTGATCGGGGTAGGCTACACCTTC,CASSLDLIGVGYTF
TRBV5-4,15,TRBJ2-7,-,TRBD2,TGTGCCAGCAGCCCCGGGACTAGCGGCATGTACGAGCAGTACTTC,CASSPGTSGMYEQYF
TRBV19,15,TRBJ1-2,-,-,TGTGCCAGTAGCTCCTTAGGGGGAATGGACTATGGCTACACCTTC,CASSSLGGMDYGYTF
TRBV6-1,16,TRBJ1-2,-,TRBD1,TGTGCCAGCAGTGAAAGGTCGGGACAGGGCCCCTATGGCTACACCTTC,CASSERSGQGPYGYTF
TRBV3-1/TRBV3-2,13,TRBJ2-7,-,TRBD1,TGTGCCAGCAGCCACCAACAGGGGTGGGAGCAGTACTTC,CASSHQQGWEQYF
TRBV9,17,TRBJ2-5,-,TRBD2,TGTGCCAGCAGCGTATCCACTAGCGGGGGTCCCCAAGAGACCCAGTACTTC,CASSVSTSGGPQETQYF
TRBV5-5,14,TRBJ2-3,-,-,TGTGCCAGCAGCGGTACAGGGAGCACAGATACGCAGTATTTT,CASSGTGSTDTQYF
TRBV2,16,TRBJ1-2,-,-,TGTGCCAGCAGTATAATTTGGGCTTCAGCCTCCTATGGCTACACCTTC,CASSIIWASASYGYTF
TRBV4-1,15,TRBJ2-7,-,TRBD1,TGCGCCAGCAGCCCCTGGGACAGGGGACACTACGAGCAGTACTTC,CASSPWDRGHYEQYF
TRBV13,12,TRBJ1-6,-,TRBD1,TGTGCCAGCAGCGTTAGACAGGGAGGCCTCCACTTT,CASSVRQGGLHF
TRBV5-6,16,TRBJ1-6,-,TRBD1,TGTGCCAGCAGCGATGGGACAGGGGCGCACAATTCACCCCTCCACTTT,CASSDGTGAHNSPLHF
TRBV19,15,TRBJ2-7,-,-,TGTGCCAGTAGTCAGGATCCTCCGGGAACCTACGAGCAGTACTTC,CASSQDPPGTYEQYF
TRBV3-1/TRBV3-2,15,TRBJ2-1,-,-,TGTGCCAGCAGCCAAAGGAGAAGCTCCTACAATGAGCAGTTCTTC,CASSQRRSSYNEQFF
TRBV7-2,14,TRBJ1-4,-,TRBD1,TGTGCCAGCAGCCAGGGACAGGGGCGTGAAAAACTGTTTTTT,CASSQGQGREKLFF
TRBV18,15,TRBJ1-4,-,TRBD1,TGTGCCAGCTCACCGGACAGGAATACTAATGAAAAACTGTTTTTT,CASSPDRNTNEKLFF
TRBV16,14,TRBJ2-5,-,TRBD1,TGTGCCAGCAGCCAGAGGGGGCTTCAAGAGACCCAGTACTTC,CASSQRGLQETQYF
TRBV5-1,16,TRBJ1-2,once,TRBD1,TGCGCCAGCAGCCGTACTGGGATGACAGGGAACTATGGCTACACCTTC,CASSRTGMTGNYGYTF
TRBV5-4,14,TRBJ2-3,-,-,TGTGCCAGCAGCTCGTACGGGGGCACAGATACGCAGTATTTT,CASSSYGGTDTQYF
TRBV18,15,TRBJ2-1,-,-,TGTGCCAGCTCACCATCGTCAGGGGTGCTGGGTGAGCAGTTCTTC,CASSPSSGVLGEQFF
TRBV14,13,TRBJ2-7,once,TRBD1,TGTGCCAGCAGCAGGACAGGGGGCTACGAGCAGTACTTC,CASSRTGGYEQYF
TRBV10-3,12,TRBJ2-7,once,-,TGTGCCATCAGGGCGACAGGCGGGGAGCAGTACTTC,CAIRATGGEQYF
TRBV14,14,TRBJ1-1,-,-,TGTGCCAGCAGCCAAGAGTTGGGGAGGGCTGAAGCTTTCTTT,CASSQELGRAEAFF
TRBV5-4,16,TRBJ2-2,-,TRBD2,TGTGCCAGCAGTCGGGGGGGCAGGACGAACACCGGGGAGCTGTTTTTT,CASSRGGRTNTGELFF
TRBV13,15,TRBJ2-5,-,TRBD1,TGTGCCAGCAGCCGAGACAGGGGCGTCGGAGAGACCCAGTACTTC,CASSRDRGVGETQYF
TRBV5-6,14,TRBJ1-1,-,TRBD1,TGTGCCAGCAGCGTGGGACAGGGTGTCACTGAAGCTTTCTTT,CASSVGQGVTEAFF
TRBV4-1,15,TRBJ1-5,-,-,TGCGCCAGCAGCCAAGTTGGGATCGGGGATCAGCCCCAGCATTTT,CASSQVGIGDQPQHF
TRBV14,14,TRBJ1-1,-,-,TGTGCCAGCAGCCAATTGGAGGACAGCACTGAAGCTTTCTTT,CASSQLEDSTEAFF
TRBV19,13,TRBJ2-7,-,TRBD1,TGTGCCAGTAGTATAGAGACAGGGGCCGAGCAGTACTTC,CASSIETGAEQYF
TRBV11-2,15,TRBJ1-2,-,TRBD1,TGTGCCAGCAGTCCGGACCTCAACAGGGGTTATGGCTACACCTTC,CASSPDLNRGYGYTF
TRBV28,15,TRBJ2-6,-,TRBD1,TGTGCCAGCAGCTCGACAGGGGTCGGGGCCAACGTCCTGACTTTC,CASSSTGVGANVLTF
TRBV27,13,TRBJ1-6,-,TRBD1,TGTGCCAGCCGAGGGGGCCATAATTCACCCCTCCACTTT,CASRGGHNSPLHF
TRBV30,13,TRBJ1-2,-,-,TGTGCCTGGAGAGGGGAGGTCCCCTATGGCTACACCTTC,CAWRGEVPYGYTF
TRBV11-2,15,TRBJ2-7,-,TRBD2,TGTGCCAGCAGCTTAGGGGGTAGCGGGTTCTACGAGCAGTACTTC,CASSLGGSGFYEQYF
TRBV19,13,TRBJ1-2,once,-,TGTGCCAGTACACAGGCTCCGGACTATGGCTACACCTTC,CASTQAPDYGYTF
TRBV13,17,TRBJ2-2,-,TRBD2,TGTGCCAGCAGCTATACTAGCGGGGGGCTCTACACCGGGGAGCTGTTTTTT,CASSYTSGGLYTGELFF
TRBV5-1,18,TRBJ2-6,once,-,TGCGCCAGCAGCTTGGATGGGGGGTCCGGATCTGGGGCCAACGTCCTGACTTTC,CASSLDGGSGSGANVLTF
TRBV28,16,TRBJ2-4,-,TRBD1,TGTGCCAGCCTAGGACAGGCCGGTGTGGCCAAAAACATTCAGTACTTC,CASLGQAGVAKNIQYF
TRBV9,13,TRBJ2-2,once,-,TGTGCCAGCAGCGTCACGGACACCGGGGAGCTGTTTTTT,CASSVTDTGELFF
TRBV14,14,TRBJ1-1,-,TRBD1,TGTGCCAGCAGCAACTACCGACAGGGGCGGAAGGCTTTCTTT,CASSNYRQGRKAFF
TRBV7-9,15,TRBJ1-3,-,TRBD1,TGTGCCAGCAGCCTTGGGACAGAGAGTGGAAACACCATATATTTT,CASSLGTESGNTIYF
TRBV5-6,17,TRBJ1-5,-,TRBD1,TGTGCCAGCAGCTTTTCAGGGGGGCGCATGGGCAATCAGCCCCAGCATTTT,CASSFSGGRMGNQPQHF
TRBV30,14,TRBJ1-6,-,-,TGTGCCTGGAGACTGACAGGCTATAATTCACCCCTCCACTTT,CAWRLTGYNSPLHF
TRBV5-8,15,TRBJ2-1,-,-,TGTGCCAGCAGCTTGGGAGGGAGCTCCTACAATGAGCAGTTCTTC,CASSLGGSSYNEQFF
TRBV7-2,15,TRBJ2-3,-,-,TGTGCCAGCAGCTTAGAAGGGGCGAGGACAGATACGCAGTATTTT,CASSLEGARTDTQYF
TRBV28,13,TRBJ1-1,-,-,TGTGCCAGCCGCAAGGAGGCGAACACTGAAGCTTTCTTT,CASRKEANTEAFF
TRBV5-5,16,TRBJ2-5,-,TRBD2,TGTGCCAGCAGCTTGGTAGGGCCACTAGCGGGAGAGACCCAGTACTTC,CASSLVGPLAGETQYF
TRBV2,12,TRBJ2-2,-,-,TGTGCCAGCAAACCGAGCACCGGGGAGCTGTTTTTT,CASKPSTGELFF
TRBV9,16,TRBJ1-2,few,-,TGTGCCAGCAGCGTAGCCCCACAGGGCCCGAACTATGGCTACACCTTC,CASSVAPQGPNYGYTF
TRBV30,14,TRBJ2-3,-,TRBD1,TGTGCCTGGAGCCGGACAGGGGCGGCAGATACGCAGTATTTT,CAWSRTGAADTQYF
TRBV6-1,16,TRBJ2-3,-,-,TGTGCCAGCAGTGAAGCCCCAGGGGATCGCACAGATACGCAGTATTTT,CASSEAPGDRTDTQYF
TRBV5-1,14,TRBJ1-1,-,-,TGCGCCAGCCGACGGGGGGCAGGGGACACTGAAGCTTTCTTT,CASRRGAGDTEAFF